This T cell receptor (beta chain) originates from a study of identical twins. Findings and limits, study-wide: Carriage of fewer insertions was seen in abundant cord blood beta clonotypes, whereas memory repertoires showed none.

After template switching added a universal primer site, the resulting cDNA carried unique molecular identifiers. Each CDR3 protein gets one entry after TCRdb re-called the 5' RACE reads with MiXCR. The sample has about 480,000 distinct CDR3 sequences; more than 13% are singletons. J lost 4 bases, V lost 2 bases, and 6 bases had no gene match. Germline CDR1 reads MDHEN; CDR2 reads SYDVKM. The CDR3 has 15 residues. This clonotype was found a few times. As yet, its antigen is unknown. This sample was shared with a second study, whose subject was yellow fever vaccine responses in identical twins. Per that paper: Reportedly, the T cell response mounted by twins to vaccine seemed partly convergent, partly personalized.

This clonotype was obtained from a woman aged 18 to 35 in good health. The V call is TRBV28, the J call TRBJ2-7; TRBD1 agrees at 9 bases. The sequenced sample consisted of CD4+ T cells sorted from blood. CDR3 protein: CASSLSTGGLYEQYF. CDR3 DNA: TGTGCCAGCAGTTTAAGCACAGGGGGCTTATACGAGCAGTACTTC.